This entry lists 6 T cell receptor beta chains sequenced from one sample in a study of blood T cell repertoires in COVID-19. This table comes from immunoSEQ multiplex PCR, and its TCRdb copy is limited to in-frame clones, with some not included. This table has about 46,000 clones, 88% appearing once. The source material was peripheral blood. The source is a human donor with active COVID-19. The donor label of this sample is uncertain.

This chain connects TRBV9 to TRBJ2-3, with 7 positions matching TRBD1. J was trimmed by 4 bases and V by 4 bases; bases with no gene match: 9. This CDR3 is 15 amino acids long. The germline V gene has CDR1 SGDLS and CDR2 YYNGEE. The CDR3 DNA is TGTGCCAGCAGCCAGGCTGGCCAGGGGGCAGATACGCAGTATTTT. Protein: CASSQAGQGADTQYF.

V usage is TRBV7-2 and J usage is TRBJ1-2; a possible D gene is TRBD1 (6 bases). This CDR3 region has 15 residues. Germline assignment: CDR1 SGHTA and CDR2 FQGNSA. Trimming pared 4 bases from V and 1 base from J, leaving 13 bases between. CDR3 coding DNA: TGTGCCAGCAGCTCGGACAGATCGTTTAACTATGGCTACACCTTC. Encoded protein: CASSSDRSFNYGYTF.

The CDR3 is CASSPSMAGQEAFF. The DNA for the CDR3 is TGTGCCAGCTCACCATCGATGGCGGGACAGGAAGCTTTCTTT. The chain uses TRBV18 and TRBJ1-1, with 7 nucleotides matching TRBD1. In germline, CDR1 is KGHSH, CDR2 LQKENI. This CDR3 region has 14 residues. Trimming took 2 bases from V and 8 from J; bases not matched to a gene: 8.

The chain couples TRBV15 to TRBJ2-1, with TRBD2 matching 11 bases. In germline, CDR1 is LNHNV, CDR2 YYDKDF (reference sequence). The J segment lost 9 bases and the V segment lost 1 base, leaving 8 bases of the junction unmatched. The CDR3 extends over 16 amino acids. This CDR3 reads CATSRGLAGGQVEQFF. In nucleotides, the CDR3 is TGTGCCACCAGCAGAGGTTTAGCGGGGGGGCAGGTTGAGCAGTTCTTC.

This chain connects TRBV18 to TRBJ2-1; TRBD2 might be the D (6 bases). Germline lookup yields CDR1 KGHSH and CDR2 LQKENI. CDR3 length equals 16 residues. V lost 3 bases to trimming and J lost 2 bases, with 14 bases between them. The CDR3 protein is CASSPTGGVAYNEQFF. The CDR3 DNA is TGTGCCAGCTCACCCACTGGCGGGGTAGCCTACAATGAGCAGTTCTTC.

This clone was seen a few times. This chain's CDR3 is CASSLGAVLGSYNEQFF. The CDR3 DNA is TGTGCCAGCAGCTTAGGGGCCGTCCTTGGCTCCTACAATGAGCAGTTCTTC. This chain links TRBV7-9 with TRBJ2-1; no reliable D call. The CDR3 is 17 amino acids. Germline V gene data show CDR1 as SEHNR and CDR2 as FQNEAQ (reference sequence). V shed 1 base and J shed 0 bases, with 13 bases lying between them.